Shown below are 19 T cell receptor beta chains from a single sample sequenced in a study of T-cell reconstitution after alpha-beta-depleted transplantation in children. TCRbeta library construction was performed incorporating unique molecular identifiers. One entry per CDR3 protein results from TCRdb running MiXCR on the PCR reads. The repertoire holds more than 200,000 distinct CDR3 sequences, with about 25% as singletons. The sample here was PBMCs, taken before TCRalphabeta/CD19-depleted stem cell transplant. The receptors shown here come from a girl aged 2-10 years with Fanconi anemia, due to receive a stem cell transplant.

This clonotype has just one count. CDR3: CASSQVASNQPQHF. CDR3 DNA: TGCGCCAGCAGTCAAGTGGCCAGCAATCAGCCCCAGCATTTT. The rearrangement uses TRBV23-1 and TRBJ1-5, with unresolved D. TRBV23-1 is an ORF, and what it does is uncertain. Trimming removed 2 bases at V and 1 base at J, with 6 bases between. This CDR3 region has 14 residues.

In its sample, this clonotype was seen a few times. The J gene is TRBJ2-7, the V gene TRBV5-5; D possibly corresponds to TRBD2 (6 bases). From germline, CDR1 is SGHKS and CDR2 YYEKEE (reference sequence). This CDR3 has 12 residues. V was clipped by 5 bases and J by 7 bases, with 13 bases between them. This CDR3 reads CASRRAAGEQYF. The CDR3 DNA is TGTGCCAGCAGGCGGGCGGCGGGAGAGCAGTACTTC.

This clonotype was observed a few times. The chain employs TRBV2 and TRBJ2-1; 10 bases agree with TRBD2. The CDR3 extends over 14 amino acids. Looked up from germline, CDR1 is SNHLY and CDR2 is FYNNEI. The CDR3 DNA reads TGTGCGACTCTAGCGGGAGTCAGAGGGTATGAGCAGTTCTTC. The encoded protein is CATLAGVRGYEQFF.

The chain employs TRBV7-2 and TRBJ2-5; D remains ambiguous. The CDR3 totals 16 residues. Trimming took off 0 bases at V and 4 bases at J, with 15 bases between the two ends. Germline V lookup: CDR1 SGHTA, CDR2 FQGNSA. For the CDR3, the DNA is TGTGCCAGCAGCTTAGCCGGGCTCGCAAGTGCAGAGACCCAGTACTTC. It yields the protein CASSLAGLASAETQYF.

This clonotype has only a few counts. The chain links TRBV7-9 to TRBJ2-7; D gene unclear. CDR3 length equals 12 residues. Trimming left V 1 base short and J 4 bases short, with 5 bases between. Germline CDR1 and CDR2: SEHNR and FQNEAQ (reference sequence). CDR3 DNA: TGTGCCAGCAGCTTAGGAGCGTACGAGCAGTACTTC. Amino acid sequence: CASSLGAYEQYF.

The rearrangement uses TRBV20-1 and TRBJ2-4, with D possibly TRBD1 on 6 matching bases. This CDR3 has 12 amino acids. Per germline, CDR1 DFQATT and CDR2 SNEGSKA (reference sequence). The V end lost 3 bases, the J end lost 7 bases, and 10 bases lay between the germline ends. CDR3 coding DNA: TGCAGTGCTAGGGGGCAGGGGAACATTCAGTACTTC. Translation: CSARGQGNIQYF.

This clonotype came up many times. The rearrangement uses TRBV12-3 or TRBV12-4 and TRBJ2-1; 12 nucleotides align to TRBD2. V lost 4 bases to trimming and J lost 6 bases; unmatched junction nucleotides: 4. There are 15 residues in the CDR3. In nucleotides, the CDR3 is TGTGCCAGCAGTTATGCTAGCGGGAGGGGCAATGAGCAGTTCTTC. Translated, it gives CASSYASGRGNEQFF.

The chain is built from TRBV20-1 and TRBJ1-1; no reliable D call. Germline-derived CDR1 and CDR2 are DFQATT and SNEGSKA (reference sequence). The CDR3 is 13 residues long. Trimming stripped 4 bases from V and 4 bases from J, with 13 bases between. Written as DNA, the CDR3 is TGCAGTGCTAAACTGACTGGGATCACTGAAGCTTTCTTT. The encoded protein is CSAKLTGITEAFF.

The chain couples TRBV28 to TRBJ2-7, with 7 bases matching TRBD2. The CDR3 consists of 15 residues. Trimming took 3 bases from V and 1 from J; bases not matched to a gene: 6. The germline gives CDR1 MDHEN, CDR2 SYDVKM. CDR3 in DNA: TGTGCCAGCAGTTTGGCGGGAGTGCTGTCCTACGAGCAGTACTTC. It specifies CASSLAGVLSYEQYF.

The V call is TRBV9, the J call TRBJ2-7; 7 nucleotides agree with TRBD1. After removal of 2 bases from V and 3 bases from J, the junction contained 8 bases not matched to a gene. This CDR3 is built from 15 residues. Germline V lookup: CDR1 SGDLS, CDR2 YYNGEE. The CDR3 nucleotides are TGTGCCAGCAGCGTGGGGGACAGTGGTGTCTACGAGCAGTACTTC. Amino acid sequence: CASSVGDSGVYEQYF.

This clonotype has at least ten counts. CDR3 DNA sequence: TGCGCCAGCAGTGCCCTAGGCCAGTCTGAAGCTTTCTTT. Protein sequence: CASSALGQSEAFF. The chain uses TRBV10-1 and TRBJ1-1; no definite D call. Trimming shortened V by 4 bases and J by 6 bases, and 12 bases separated the two germline ends. The CDR3 has 13 residues. Germline-derived CDR1 and CDR2 are WNHNN and SYGVQD (reference sequence).

This clonotype came up a few times. The V call is TRBV20-1, the J call TRBJ2-1; 9 bases are a match to TRBD2. This CDR3 spans 16 amino acids. Germline CDR1 reads DFQATT; CDR2 reads SNEGSKA (reference sequence). V lost 6 bases to trimming and J lost 2 bases; unmatched junction nucleotides: 11. The CDR3 bases are TGCAGTGCACCGTGGAATGTAGCGGGGGCCTACAATGAGCAGTTCTTC. As protein: CSAPWNVAGAYNEQFF.

This rearrangement joins TRBV15 to TRBJ2-2; TRBD1 matches 7 bases. Germline values: CDR1 LNHNV, CDR2 YYDKDF (reference sequence). V lost 2 bases, J lost 6 bases, and 21 bases stayed unmatched. The length of the CDR3 is 20 residues. The CDR3 DNA sequence: TGTGCCACCAGCAGAACCACCGGGACAGCTAGGATCAGGGCGTCCGGGGAGCTGTTTTTT. It encodes CATSRTTGTARIRASGELFF.

This clonotype was seen a few times. The chain has TRBV5-1 and TRBJ2-2; 7 bases line up with TRBD2. Per germline, CDR1 SGHRS and CDR2 YFSETQ. This CDR3 is built from 16 residues. The trim removed 0 bases at V and 4 bases at J, leaving 6 bases unmatched. The CDR3 DNA follows: TGCGCCAGCAGCTTGGCCGCGGGAGTGATCACCGGGGAGCTGTTTTTT. Protein product: CASSLAAGVITGELFF.

The chain has TRBV25-1 and TRBJ2-1; no firm D call. Germline V lookup: CDR1 MGHDK, CDR2 SYGVNS. The V and J ends lost 2 bases and 5 bases respectively, with 10 bases between them. The CDR3 extends over 14 amino acids. The chain's CDR3 is CASSEVSPNNEQFF. CDR3 DNA sequence: TGTGCCAGCAGTGAAGTGTCCCCCAACAATGAGCAGTTCTTC. The full variable domain, its missing parts supplied by reference TRBV25-1 and TRBJ2-1, is EADIYQTPRYLVIGTGKKITLECSQTMGHDKMYWYQQDPGMELHLIHYSYGVNSTEKGDLSSESTVSRIRTEHFPLTLESARPSHTSQYLCASSEVSPNNEQFFGPGTRLTVL.

J is TRBJ2-7 and V is TRBV13, with D perhaps matching TRBD1 (5 bases). CDR1 and CDR2 (germline): PRHDT, FYEKMQ (reference sequence). Trimming removed 5 bases from V and 4 bases from J, with 12 bases in between. The CDR3 spans 13 residues. CDR3 in amino acids: CASSLPDSYEQYF. The CDR3 DNA is TGTGCCAGCAGCCTACCTGACAGTTACGAGCAGTACTTC.

A few counts support this clonotype. The chain couples TRBV5-1 to TRBJ2-1; D perhaps matches TRBD2 (6 bases). V was pared by 5 bases and J by 4 bases, with 16 bases between. CDR1 is SGHRS and CDR2 is YFSETQ in the germline V gene. The CDR3 runs to 15 residues. This chain's CDR3 is CASRVLDGSYNEQFF. The CDR3 DNA reads TGCGCCAGCAGGGTTTTGGACGGGAGTTACAATGAGCAGTTCTTC.

This clonotype was observed many times. The chain has TRBV4-2 and TRBJ2-6; D unresolved. V was trimmed by 0 bases and J by 5 bases, leaving 14 bases between them. The CDR3 has 17 amino acids. Per the germline V gene, CDR1 is LGHNA and CDR2 is YNFKEQ. The CDR3 DNA reads TGTGCCAGCAGCCAAGATTATAGTGATACCTGGGCCAACGTCCTGACTTTC. This gives the protein CASSQDYSDTWANVLTF.

This clonotype was observed many times. Compared with germline, one end of the junction differs, possibly owing to a read error. The DNA of the CDR3 is TGTGCCAGCAGACAAGGAGGGCCCTACGAGCAGTCCTTC. Translating it yields CASRQGGPYEQSF. The chain combines TRBV12-3 or TRBV12-4 with TRBJ2-7, with a weak D call TRBD2 (6 bases). The CDR3 spans 13 residues.